This TCR beta chain was retrieved from a study of T cell repertoires in cytomegalovirus infection. Study information: Both a matching HLA type and CMV infection were indicated by public TCR beta signatures. The study's findings and limits: Ex vivo responses were dominated by HLA-C-restricted CMV-specific TCR beta clonotypes. Summed frequency of public TCR beta families distinguished CMV carriers with the relevant HLA.

TCRdb analysed the reads with MiXCR anew, one entry per CDR3 protein. The table lists approximately 730,000 distinct CDR3 sequences, 29% of them singletons. This clonotype was detected only a few times. The antigen is unknown. The source of this sequence is a human donor in good health (CMV status not recorded). Some clones in this sample may be carry-over from other donors' samples. The sequencing used cultured CD8+ T cells from PBMCs, collected from culture after CMV antigen stimulation.

CDR3 protein: CAKHNGPNTEAFF. CDR3 coding DNA: TGTGCCAAGCACAATGGACCGAACACTGAAGCTTTCTTT. The gene calls are TRBV2 and TRBJ1-1, with D unclear. Germline V gene data show CDR1 as SNHLY and CDR2 as FYNNEI. This CDR3 has 13 amino acids. With 10 bases removed from V and 1 base from J, the gap between germline ends came to 13 bases.